What follows are 14 T cell receptor beta chains derived from one specimen sequenced in a study of shared clonotypes between healthy human individuals. Using immunoSEQ multiplex PCR, the repertoire was profiled, and TCRdb retains in-frame clones only, with some absent. The table shows 2 million to 2.5 million clones, with roughly 95% occurring only once. The sequenced sample consisted of naive CD4+ T cells sorted from blood. Subset meaning: CD45RA+ positively selected. The receptors come from a young man in good health.

This chain connects TRBV11-2 to TRBJ2-7, with 7 bases lining up with TRBD1. CDR3 length: 15 amino acids. With V trimmed by 0 bases and J by 1 base, 3 bases remained unmatched. Germline CDR1 and CDR2: SGHAT and FQNNGV. CDR3: CASSLDQQGSYEQYF. CDR3 sequence (DNA): TGTGCCAGCAGCTTAGATCAACAGGGGTCCTACGAGCAGTACTTC.

The gene calls are TRBV6-6 and TRBJ2-1; 7 bases map to TRBD2. V lost 2 bases, J lost 5 bases, and 6 bases stayed unmatched. The V gene's germline CDR1 is MNHNY and CDR2 SVGAGI (reference sequence). This CDR3 region has 15 residues. The CDR3 region has the DNA TGTGCCAGCAGTTACGGGCTAGCGGCAAACAATGAGCAGTTCTTC. Translation gives CASSYGLAANNEQFF.

The CDR3 reads CASSLAWVRSYNEQFF. The CDR3 DNA reads TGTGCCAGCAGCTTAGCCTGGGTCCGCTCCTACAATGAGCAGTTCTTC. The chain uses TRBV7-8 and TRBJ2-1; D call uncertain. CDR1 is SGHVS and CDR2 is FQNEAQ in the germline V gene. This CDR3 contains 16 residues. V was shortened by 0 bases and J by 0 bases, with 9 bases between the two germline ends.

With regard to this clone: Other DNA sequences from this sample encode an identical CDR3 as well. The chain uses TRBV13 and TRBJ2-7; 9 bases align to TRBD1. CDR1 is PRHDT and CDR2 is FYEKMQ in the germline V gene (reference sequence). This CDR3 has 15 amino acids. V trimming: 5 bases; J trimming: 1 base; junction bases outside the gene matches: 6. The CDR3: CASSPGQGSSYEQYF. The CDR3 DNA is TGTGCCAGCAGCCCCGGACAGGGGTCGTCCTACGAGCAGTACTTC.

The gene calls are TRBV2 and TRBJ1-5; D is ambiguous. The CDR3 contains 14 residues. Germline V lookup: CDR1 SNHLY, CDR2 FYNNEI. V shed 7 bases and J shed 4 bases, with 14 bases lying between them. The DNA for the CDR3 is TGTGCCAGCACCGGGAGGGTCGGGAATCAGCCCCAGCATTTT. This codes for CASTGRVGNQPQHF.

To note about this clone: Additional DNA sequences in this sample encode the identical CDR3. The rearrangement uses TRBV5-4 and TRBJ2-4; D remains ambiguous. The CDR3 loop spans 15 amino acids. The V gene lost 0 bases and the J gene lost 0 bases, with 7 bases spanning the gap. Germline-derived CDR1 and CDR2 are SGHNT and YYREEE (reference sequence). For the CDR3, the DNA is TGTGCCAGCAGCTTGGAAGGGCTAGCCAAAAACATTCAGTACTTC. It translates to CASSLEGLAKNIQYF. Looking up the rest from reference TRBV5-4 and TRBJ2-4 gives the full variable domain: ETGVTQSPTHLIKTRGQQVTLRCSSQSGHNTVSWYQQALGQGPQFIFQYYREEENGRGNFPPRFSGLQFPNYSSELNVNALELDDSALYLCASSLEGLAKNIQYFGAGTRLSVL.

This chain joins TRBV2 and TRBJ1-1; unclear D gene. Trimming stripped 7 bases from V and 1 base from J, with 13 bases between. CDR3 length: 14 residues. Germline CDR1 is SNHLY and CDR2 is FYNNEI. CDR3 residues: CASILSLWNTEAFF. The DNA for the CDR3 is TGTGCCAGCATCCTTAGTCTATGGAACACTGAAGCTTTCTTT.

The J gene is TRBJ1-2, the V gene TRBV10-3, with a weak D call TRBD1 (5 bases). V was clipped by 4 bases and J by 0 bases, with 9 bases between them. The CDR3 loop spans 14 amino acids. Germline V gene sequence: CDR1 ENHRY, CDR2 SYGVKD. The CDR3 is CAISGGPTNYGYTF. DNA of the CDR3: TGTGCCATCAGTGGGGGACCGACTAACTATGGCTACACCTTC.

The V call is TRBV7-2, the J call TRBJ2-2; no clear D gene. The CDR3 is made up of 14 amino acids. Germline CDR1 SGHTA, CDR2 FQGNSA. The V end lost 7 bases, the J end lost 1 base, and 10 bases lay between the germline ends. The CDR3 DNA reads as TGTGCCAGCACTCTGTGGCAGAACACCGGGGAGCTGTTTTTT. Protein sequence: CASTLWQNTGELFF.

CDR3 amino acids: CASSESGRPGELFF. As DNA, the CDR3 is TGCGCCAGCAGTGAGTCAGGGCGCCCCGGGGAGCTGTTTTTT. The chain combines TRBV10-1 with TRBJ2-2; D remains unclear. Trimming shortened V by 0 bases and J by 6 bases, and 8 bases separated the two germline ends. The CDR3 totals 14 residues. Germline CDR1 and CDR2: WNHNN and SYGVQD (reference sequence).

The chain has TRBV4-2 and TRBJ2-1, with D perhaps matching TRBD2 (6 bases). CDR1 and CDR2 from the germline V gene are LGHNA and YNFKEQ. Trimming removed 3 bases at V and 9 bases at J, with 21 bases between. The CDR3 is 16 residues long. Written as DNA, the CDR3 is TGTGCCAGCAGCCACCGACGGGAGTGGGGTGCGAGTGAGCAGTTCTTC. The encoded protein is CASSHRREWGASEQFF.

The chain has TRBV7-6 and TRBJ1-6; 7 bases map to TRBD1. This CDR3 comprises 13 residues. Germline CDR1 SGHVS, CDR2 FNYEAQ. The V and J ends lost 9 bases and 4 bases, in that order; junction bases with no gene match: 3. CDR3 sequence: CARGQPYNSPLHF. CDR3 nucleotide sequence: TGTGCCAGGGGACAGCCTTATAATTCACCCCTCCACTTT.

This clone has just one count. This chain uses TRBV28 with TRBJ1-6; D is undetermined. The CDR3 length is 16 residues. Trimming removed 8 bases at V and 8 bases at J, with 22 bases between. Germline V gives CDR1 MDHEN, CDR2 SYDVKM. The CDR3 spells CASGIVGRGKDSPLHF. The CDR3 nucleotides read TGTGCCAGCGGGATCGTCGGGCGGGGTAAGGATTCACCCCTCCACTTT.

The rearrangement uses TRBV6-5 and TRBJ1-1; D gene ambiguous. The germline V gene encodes CDR1 MNHEY and CDR2 SVGAGI. This CDR3 has 12 amino acids. The ends were cut back, 6 bases at V and 7 bases at J, with 12 bases in the middle. In DNA form, the CDR3 reads TGTGCCAGCAGCCGCGGGAGGGATGAAGCTTTCTTT. Translating gives CASSRGRDEAFF.